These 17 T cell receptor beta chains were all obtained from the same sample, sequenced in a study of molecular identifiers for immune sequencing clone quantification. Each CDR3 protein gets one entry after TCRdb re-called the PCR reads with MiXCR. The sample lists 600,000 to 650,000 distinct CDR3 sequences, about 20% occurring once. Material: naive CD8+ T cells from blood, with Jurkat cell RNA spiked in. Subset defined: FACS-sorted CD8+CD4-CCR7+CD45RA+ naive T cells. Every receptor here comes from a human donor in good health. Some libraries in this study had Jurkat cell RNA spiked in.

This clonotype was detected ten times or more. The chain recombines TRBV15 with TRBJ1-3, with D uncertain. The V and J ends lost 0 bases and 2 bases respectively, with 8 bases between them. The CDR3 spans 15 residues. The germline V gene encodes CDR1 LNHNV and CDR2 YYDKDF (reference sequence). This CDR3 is CATSRDMGTGNTIYF. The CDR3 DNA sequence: TGTGCCACCAGCAGAGATATGGGAACTGGAAACACCATATATTTT.

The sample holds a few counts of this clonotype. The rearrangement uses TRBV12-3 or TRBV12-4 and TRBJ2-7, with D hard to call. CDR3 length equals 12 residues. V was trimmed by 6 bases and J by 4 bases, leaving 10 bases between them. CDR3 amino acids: CASSITWYEQYF. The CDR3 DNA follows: TGTGCCAGCAGCATTACCTGGTACGAGCAGTACTTC.

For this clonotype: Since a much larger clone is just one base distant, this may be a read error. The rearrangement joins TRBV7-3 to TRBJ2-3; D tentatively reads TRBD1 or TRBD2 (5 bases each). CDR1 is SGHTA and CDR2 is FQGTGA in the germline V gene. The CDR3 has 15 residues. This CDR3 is CANSFLGTSTDTQYF. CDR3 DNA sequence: TGTGCCAACAGCTTTCTGGGGACGTCCACAGATACGCAGTATTTT.

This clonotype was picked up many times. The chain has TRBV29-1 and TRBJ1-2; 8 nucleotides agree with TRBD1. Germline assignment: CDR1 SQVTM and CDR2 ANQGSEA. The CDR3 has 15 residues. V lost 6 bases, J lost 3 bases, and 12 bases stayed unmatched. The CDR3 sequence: CSVLAGGLADYGYTF. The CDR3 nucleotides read TGCAGCGTGTTAGCAGGGGGCCTTGCGGACTATGGCTACACCTTC.

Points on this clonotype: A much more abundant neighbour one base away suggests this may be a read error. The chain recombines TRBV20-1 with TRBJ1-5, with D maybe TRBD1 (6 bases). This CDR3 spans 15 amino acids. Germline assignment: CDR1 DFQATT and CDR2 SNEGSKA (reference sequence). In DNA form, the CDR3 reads TGCAGTGCTATCGAACAGGGTTGGGGCAATCAGTCCCAGCATTTT. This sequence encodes CSAIEQGWGNQSQHF.

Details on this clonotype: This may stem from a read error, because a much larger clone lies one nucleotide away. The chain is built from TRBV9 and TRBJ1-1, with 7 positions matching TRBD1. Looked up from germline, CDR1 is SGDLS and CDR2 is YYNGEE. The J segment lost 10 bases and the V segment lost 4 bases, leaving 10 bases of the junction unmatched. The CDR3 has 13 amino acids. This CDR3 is CASSPGGGGGAFF. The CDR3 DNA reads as TGTGCCAGCAGCCCAGGGGGGGGCGGTGGAGCTTTCTTT.

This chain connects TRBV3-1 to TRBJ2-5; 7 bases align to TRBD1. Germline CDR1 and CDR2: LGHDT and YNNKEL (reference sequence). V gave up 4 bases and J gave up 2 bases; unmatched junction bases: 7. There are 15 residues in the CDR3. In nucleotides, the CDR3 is TGTGCCAGCAGCCCCGGACAGGAGAATCAAGAGACCCAGTACTTC. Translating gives CASSPGQENQETQYF.

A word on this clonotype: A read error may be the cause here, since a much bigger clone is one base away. The CDR3 bases are TGTGCCAGCAGCCCACCCTCAGCGGGGGTAGCCAAAAGCATTCAGTACTTC. It specifies CASSPPSAGVAKSIQYF. The V and J genes are TRBV7-9 and TRBJ2-4, with 8 bases that match TRBD2. The CDR3 totals 17 residues. CDR1 is SEHNR, CDR2 FQNEAQ, per germline (reference sequence).

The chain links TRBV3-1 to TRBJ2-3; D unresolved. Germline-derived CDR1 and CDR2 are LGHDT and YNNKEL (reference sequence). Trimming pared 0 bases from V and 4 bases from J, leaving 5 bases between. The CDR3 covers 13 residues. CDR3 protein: CASSQEDADTQYF. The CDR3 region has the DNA TGTGCCAGCAGCCAAGAGGATGCAGATACGCAGTATTTT.

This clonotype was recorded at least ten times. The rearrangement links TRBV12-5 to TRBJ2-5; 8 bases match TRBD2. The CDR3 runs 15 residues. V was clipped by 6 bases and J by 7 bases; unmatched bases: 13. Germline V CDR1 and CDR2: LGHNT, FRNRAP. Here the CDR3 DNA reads TGTGCTAGTGGCCTTCTGGCGGGGGGCCCTTGGACCCAGTACTTC. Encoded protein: CASGLLAGGPWTQYF.

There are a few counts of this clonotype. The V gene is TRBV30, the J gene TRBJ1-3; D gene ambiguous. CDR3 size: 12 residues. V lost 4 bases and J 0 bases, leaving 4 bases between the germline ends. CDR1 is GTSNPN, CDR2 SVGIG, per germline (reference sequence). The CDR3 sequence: CAWTVSGNTIYF. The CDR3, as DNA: TGTGCCTGGACAGTCTCTGGAAACACCATATATTTT.

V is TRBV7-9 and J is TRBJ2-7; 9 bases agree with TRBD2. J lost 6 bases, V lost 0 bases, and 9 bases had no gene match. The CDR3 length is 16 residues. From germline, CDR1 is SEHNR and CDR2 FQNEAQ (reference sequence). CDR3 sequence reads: CASSLALVGGGVEQYF. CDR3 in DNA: TGTGCCAGCAGCTTAGCGCTTGTCGGCGGGGGGGTCGAGCAGTACTTC.

CDR3 residues: CASSSRGEAYEQYF. As DNA, the CDR3 is TGTGCCAGCAGCTCCCGGGGGGAAGCCTACGAGCAGTACTTC. The chain has TRBV7-9 and TRBJ2-7; TRBD2 aligns across 7 bases. The J segment lost 2 bases and the V segment lost 4 bases, leaving 5 bases of the junction unmatched. Germline lookup yields CDR1 SEHNR and CDR2 FQNEAQ (reference sequence). The CDR3 loop spans 14 amino acids.

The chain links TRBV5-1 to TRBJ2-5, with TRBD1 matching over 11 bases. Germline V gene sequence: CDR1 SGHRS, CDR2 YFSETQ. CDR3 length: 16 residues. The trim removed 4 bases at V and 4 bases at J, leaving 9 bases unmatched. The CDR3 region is CASSVGQGGLGETQYF. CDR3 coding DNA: TGCGCCAGCAGCGTGGGACAGGGGGGTTTGGGAGAGACCCAGTACTTC.

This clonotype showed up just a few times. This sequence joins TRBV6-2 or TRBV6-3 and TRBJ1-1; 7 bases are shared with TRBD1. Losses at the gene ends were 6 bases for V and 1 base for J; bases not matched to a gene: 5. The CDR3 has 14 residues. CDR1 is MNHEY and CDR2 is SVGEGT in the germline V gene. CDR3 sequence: CASRPRTGNTEAFF. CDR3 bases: TGTGCCAGCAGGCCCAGGACAGGGAACACTGAAGCTTTCTTT.

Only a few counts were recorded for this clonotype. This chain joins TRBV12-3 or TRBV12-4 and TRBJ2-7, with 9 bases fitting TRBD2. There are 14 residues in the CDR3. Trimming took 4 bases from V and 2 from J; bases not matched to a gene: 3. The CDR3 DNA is TGTGCCAGCAGTTCCAGCGGGGGGACCTACGAGCAGTACTTC. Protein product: CASSSSGGTYEQYF.

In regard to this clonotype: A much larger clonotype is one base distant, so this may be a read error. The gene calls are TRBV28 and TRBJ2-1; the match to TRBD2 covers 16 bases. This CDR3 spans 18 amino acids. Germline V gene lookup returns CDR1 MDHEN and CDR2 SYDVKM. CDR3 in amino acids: CASSFSGLAGGPLDEQLF. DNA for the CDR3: TGTGCCAGCAGTTTTTCGGGACTAGCGGGAGGGCCTCTGGATGAGCAGCTCTTC.